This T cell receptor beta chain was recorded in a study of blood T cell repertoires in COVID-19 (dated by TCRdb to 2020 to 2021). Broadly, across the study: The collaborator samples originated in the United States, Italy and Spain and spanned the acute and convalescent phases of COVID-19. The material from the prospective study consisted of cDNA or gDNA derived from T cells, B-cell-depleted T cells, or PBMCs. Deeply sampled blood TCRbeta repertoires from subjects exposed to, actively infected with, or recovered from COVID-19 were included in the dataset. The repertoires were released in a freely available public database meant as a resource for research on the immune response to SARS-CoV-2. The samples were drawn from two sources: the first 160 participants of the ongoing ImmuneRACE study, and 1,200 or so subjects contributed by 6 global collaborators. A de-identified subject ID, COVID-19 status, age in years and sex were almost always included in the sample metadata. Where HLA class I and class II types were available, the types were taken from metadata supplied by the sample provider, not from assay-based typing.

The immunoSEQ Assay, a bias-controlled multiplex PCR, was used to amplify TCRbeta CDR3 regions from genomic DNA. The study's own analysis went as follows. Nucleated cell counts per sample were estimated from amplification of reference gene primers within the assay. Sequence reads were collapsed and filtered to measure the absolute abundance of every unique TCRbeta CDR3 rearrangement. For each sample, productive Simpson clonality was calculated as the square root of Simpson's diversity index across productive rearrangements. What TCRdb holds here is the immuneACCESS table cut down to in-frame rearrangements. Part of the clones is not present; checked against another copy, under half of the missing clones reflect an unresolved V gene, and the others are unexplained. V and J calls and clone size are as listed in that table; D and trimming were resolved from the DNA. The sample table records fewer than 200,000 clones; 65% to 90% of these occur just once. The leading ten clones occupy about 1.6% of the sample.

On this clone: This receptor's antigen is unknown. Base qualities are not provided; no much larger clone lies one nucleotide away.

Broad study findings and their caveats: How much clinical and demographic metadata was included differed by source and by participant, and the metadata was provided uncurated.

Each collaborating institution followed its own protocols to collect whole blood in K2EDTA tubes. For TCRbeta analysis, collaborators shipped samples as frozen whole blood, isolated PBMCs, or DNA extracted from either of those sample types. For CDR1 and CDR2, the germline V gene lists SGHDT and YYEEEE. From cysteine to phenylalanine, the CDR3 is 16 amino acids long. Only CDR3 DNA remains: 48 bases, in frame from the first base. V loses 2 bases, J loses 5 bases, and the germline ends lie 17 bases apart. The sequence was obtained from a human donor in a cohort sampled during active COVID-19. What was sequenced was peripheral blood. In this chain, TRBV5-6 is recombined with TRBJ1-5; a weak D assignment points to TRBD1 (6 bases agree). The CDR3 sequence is CASSLRQALPYQPQHF. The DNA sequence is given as TGTGCCAGCAGCTTAAGACAGGCTTTGCCCTATCAGCCCCAGCATTTT.